The clone carrying this T cell receptor beta chain was observed a handful of times. Its antigen is not known. The data stem from a study of blood T cells in healthy people across ages. General study points: Expanded clonotype shifts may have been confounded, as the donors had an unknown CMV status. Older age coincided with a roughly linear decline in TCR beta diversity per million T cells. Higher diversity and more naive CD4+ cells were features of long-lived donors, compared to aged donors.

The germline V gene has CDR1 DFQATT and CDR2 SNEGSKA (reference sequence). The germline V and J ends were trimmed by 1 base and 4 bases, with 8 bases remaining between them. The CDR3 extends over 13 amino acids. Total RNA extracted from each sample amounted to at least 6 micrograms. A second PCR of roughly 6 to 12 cycles used a sample-barcoded 5' primer and a J-beta primer mix. From the 5' RACE reads, TCRdb called clonotypes with MiXCR, one entry per CDR3 protein. The data show 1.2 million to 1.5 million distinct CDR3 sequences, with approximately 40% seen just once and under 8% held by the top ten. Input material: blood. The clonotype comes from a woman aged 18-29 years in good health. V usage is TRBV20-1 and J usage is TRBJ2-1; D is uncertain. The CDR3 reads CSARGSGYNEQFF. DNA for the CDR3: TGCAGTGCTAGAGGGTCTGGGTACAATGAGCAGTTCTTC.